This T cell receptor beta chain was sequenced for a study of vaccination effects on CD4 cells after COVID-19. Study-wide results and caveats: New vaccine-induced clones were the main type among post-vaccine spike-reactive clones in convalescents. Researchers reported few convalescent patients and no early post-infection timepoints in the study.

Antigen-specific CD4+ T cells were expanded with viral peptide pools in the ViraFEST assay before sequencing. Having been cultured for around nine days, the cells underwent CD4+ T cell isolation. Documented for the person is a PCR-confirmed SARS-CoV-2 infection occurring between March and December 2020. Cultures used over 1.5 million PBMC per well, approximately 9.7 IU/ml IL-2 and roughly 10 ug/ml peptides. Days 3 and 7 saw half the medium replaced with IL-2 medium. The table came from immunoSEQ multiplex PCR; TCRdb's copy has only in-frame clones and leaves some out. The data hold around 47,000 clones, with roughly 75% observed a single time. Germline V gene sequence: CDR1 MNHNY, CDR2 SVGAGI (reference sequence). The CDR3 totals 10 residues. V was shortened by 6 bases and J by 7 bases, with 6 bases between the two germline ends. A remark on this clone: Its antigen is currently unknown.

The sample was CD4+ T cells from PBMCs cultured with a peptide pool, taken before COVID-19 vaccination. The rearrangement links TRBV6-6 to TRBJ1-1; no reliable D call. The receptor was isolated from a human donor who had a prior SARS-CoV-2 infection. CDR3 in DNA: TGTGCCAGCAGCAGGATTGAAGCTTTCTTT. Its translation: CASSRIEAFF.